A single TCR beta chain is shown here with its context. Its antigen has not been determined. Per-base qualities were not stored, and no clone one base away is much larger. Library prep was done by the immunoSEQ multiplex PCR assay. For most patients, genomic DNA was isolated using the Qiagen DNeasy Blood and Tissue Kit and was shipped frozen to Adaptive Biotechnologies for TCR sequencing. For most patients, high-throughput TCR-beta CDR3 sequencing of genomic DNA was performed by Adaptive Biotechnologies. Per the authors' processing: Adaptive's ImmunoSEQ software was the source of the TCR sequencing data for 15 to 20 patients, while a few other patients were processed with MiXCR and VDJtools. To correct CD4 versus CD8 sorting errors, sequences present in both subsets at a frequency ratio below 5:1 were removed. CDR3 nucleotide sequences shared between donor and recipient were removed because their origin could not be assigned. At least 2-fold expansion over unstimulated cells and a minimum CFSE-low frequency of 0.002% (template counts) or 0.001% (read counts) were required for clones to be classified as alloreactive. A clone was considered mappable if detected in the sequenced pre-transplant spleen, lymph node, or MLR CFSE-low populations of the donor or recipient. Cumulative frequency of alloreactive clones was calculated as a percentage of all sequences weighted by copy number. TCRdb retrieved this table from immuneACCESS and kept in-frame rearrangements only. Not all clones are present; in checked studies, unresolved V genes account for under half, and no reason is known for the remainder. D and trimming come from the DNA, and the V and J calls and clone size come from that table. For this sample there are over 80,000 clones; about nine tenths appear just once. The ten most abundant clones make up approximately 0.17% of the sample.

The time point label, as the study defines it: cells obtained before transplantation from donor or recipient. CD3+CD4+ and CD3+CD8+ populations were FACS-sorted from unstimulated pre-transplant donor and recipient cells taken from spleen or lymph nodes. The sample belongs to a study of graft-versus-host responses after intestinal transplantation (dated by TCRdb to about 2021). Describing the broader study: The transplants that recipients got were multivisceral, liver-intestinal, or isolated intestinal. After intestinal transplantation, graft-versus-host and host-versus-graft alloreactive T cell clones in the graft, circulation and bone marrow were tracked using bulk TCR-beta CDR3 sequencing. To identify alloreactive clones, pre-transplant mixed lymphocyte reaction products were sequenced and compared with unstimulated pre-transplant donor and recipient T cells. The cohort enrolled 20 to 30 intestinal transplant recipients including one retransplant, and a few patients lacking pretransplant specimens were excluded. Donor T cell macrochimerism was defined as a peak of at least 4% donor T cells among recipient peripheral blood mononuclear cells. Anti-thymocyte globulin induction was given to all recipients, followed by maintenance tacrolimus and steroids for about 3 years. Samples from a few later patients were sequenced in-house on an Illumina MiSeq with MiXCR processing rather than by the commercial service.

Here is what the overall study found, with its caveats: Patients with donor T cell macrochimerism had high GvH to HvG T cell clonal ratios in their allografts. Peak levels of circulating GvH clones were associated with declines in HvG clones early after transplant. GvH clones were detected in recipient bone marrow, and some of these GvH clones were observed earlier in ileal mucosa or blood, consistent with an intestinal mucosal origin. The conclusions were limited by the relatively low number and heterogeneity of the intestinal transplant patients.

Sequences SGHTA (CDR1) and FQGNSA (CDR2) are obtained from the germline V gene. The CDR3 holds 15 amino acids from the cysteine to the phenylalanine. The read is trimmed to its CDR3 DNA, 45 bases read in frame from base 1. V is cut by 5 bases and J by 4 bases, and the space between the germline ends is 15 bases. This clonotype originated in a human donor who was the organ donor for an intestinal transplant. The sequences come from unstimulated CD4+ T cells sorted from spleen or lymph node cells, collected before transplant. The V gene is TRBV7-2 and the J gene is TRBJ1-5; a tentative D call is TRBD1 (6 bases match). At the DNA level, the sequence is TGTGCCAGCAGCCAAGAACAGGGAAGAAATCAGCCCCAGCATTTT. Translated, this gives CASSQEQGRNQPQHF.